What follows describes a single T cell receptor (beta chain). Study members were between roughly 18 and 100 years old and lived in 25 or so US regions. Allocation to cohorts depended on clinical history reported by the participants. These data come from a study of blood T cell repertoires in COVID-19. Overall study: Sources were T cells, B-cell-depleted T cells, or PBMCs; the material itself was cDNA or gDNA.

Germline assignment: CDR1 SGHRS and CDR2 YFSETQ. V lost 4 bases, J lost 2 bases, and 5 bases stayed unmatched. This CDR3 has 15 amino acids. Per the original methods: Amplification from reference gene primers served as the basis for estimated nucleated cell counts. Profiled with immunoSEQ multiplex PCR; TCRdb holds only in-frame clones, not every one. The D gene and trimming were derived from the DNA, and the V and J assignments and clone size from that table. The profile shows about 60,000 clones, approximately 80% of them singletons. The sequenced material came from PBMCs or T cells enriched from blood (not recorded which). The receptor was derived from a woman aged 35 to 49 with acute COVID-19. The V call is TRBV5-1, the J call TRBJ2-1, with 8 bases aligning to TRBD1. CDR3 nucleotides: TGCGCCAGCAGCCTCAGACAGGGGACCTACAATGAGCAGTTCTTC. It yields the protein CASSLRQGTYNEQFF.